Sequencing of this TCR beta chain was carried out in a study of blood T cell repertoires in COVID-19. Measured with immunoSEQ multiplex PCR; TCRdb has only the in-frame clones, and not every one. Of under 300,000 clones in the sample, 88% were seen once. Germline V gene data show CDR1 as SGHDN and CDR2 as FVKESK. This CDR3 is 14 amino acids long. The V end lost 4 bases, the J end lost 6 bases, and 15 bases lay between the germline ends. This receptor was identified in a woman in her forties or fifties who had recovered from COVID-19. V is TRBV14 and J is TRBJ1-1; unclear D gene. The sample taken for sequencing was PBMCs or T cells enriched from blood (not recorded which). CDR3 nucleotides: TGTGCCAGCAGCCCGGAGTATGGTGGCGCTGAAGCTTTCTTT. Amino acid sequence: CASSPEYGGAEAFF.